Given below is one T cell receptor beta chain in context. TCRdb reprocessed the RT-PCR reads with MiXCR, giving one entry per CDR3 protein. The sample includes more than 550,000 distinct CDR3 sequences, 13% to 15% of them seen just once. V was clipped by 4 bases and J by 0 bases, with 12 bases between them. Germline V gene sequence: CDR1 LGHDT, CDR2 YNNKEL (reference sequence). CDR3 size: 15 residues. Material for sequencing was memory CD4+ T cells from blood. V gene TRBV3-1 combines with J gene TRBJ1-1; weak D call: TRBD1 (6 bases). The receptor's source is a female donor in good health, serving as a healthy control. The CDR3 DNA is TGTGCCAGCAGCCCGGGACATTTCATGAACACTGAAGCTTTCTTT. Translated: CASSPGHFMNTEAFF.